These 23 T cell receptor beta chains were all obtained from the same sample, sequenced in a study of CD8 T cells in ankylosing spondylitis. Study-level points and caveats: Blood from ankylosing spondylitis patients appeared to carry a characteristic roughly 8-variant TCR beta motif.

Their specific antigens are unknown. TCRdb passed the 5' RACE reads through MiXCR, listing each CDR3 protein once. The table records fewer than 750,000 distinct CDR3 sequences, roughly 20% of them present only once. Sequenced material: blood, either unsorted or a sorted T cell fraction (not recorded which). These receptors were obtained from a male donor with ankylosing spondylitis.

The chain couples TRBV13 to TRBJ2-7; D unclear. V dropped 5 bases and J dropped 3 bases, with 11 bases sitting between them. The CDR3 runs to 13 residues. Germline CDR1 reads PRHDT; CDR2 reads FYEKMQ (reference sequence). The CDR3 sequence is CASSPSRSYEQYF. The CDR3 DNA sequence: TGTGCCAGCAGCCCCTCCCGCAGCTACGAGCAGTACTTC.

V is TRBV20-1 and J is TRBJ2-7; TRBD2 agrees at 13 bases. CDR1 is DFQATT and CDR2 is SNEGSKA in the germline V gene (reference sequence). The ends lost 6 bases at V and 0 bases at J; junction bases unmatched: 2. CDR3 length: 14 amino acids. The CDR3 DNA sequence: TGCAGTGCGGGACTAGCGGGAAGCTCCTACGAGCAGTACTTC. As protein: CSAGLAGSSYEQYF.

This clonotype was observed a handful of times. This chain connects TRBV7-2 to TRBJ2-1; D is unclear. Trimming left V 5 bases short and J 5 bases short, with 10 bases between. CDR1 is SGHTA, CDR2 FQGNSA, per germline. The length of the CDR3 is 13 residues. As DNA, the CDR3 is TGTGCCAGCAGCCCCAAACAGCACAATGAGCAGTTCTTC. Residues: CASSPKQHNEQFF.

This clonotype was detected a few times. The J gene is TRBJ2-3, the V gene TRBV11-2; TRBD2 matches 7 bases. From germline, CDR1 is SGHAT and CDR2 FQNNGV. This CDR3 has 17 residues. V shed 1 base and J 0 bases; nucleotides not matched to a gene: 7. The CDR3 nucleotides are TGTGCCAGCAGCTTAGGAGTACTAGCGCTGAGCACAGATACGCAGTATTTT. Its protein is CASSLGVLALSTDTQYF.

The sample holds a few counts of this clonotype. The gene calls are TRBV12-3 or TRBV12-4 and TRBJ2-1; the match to TRBD2 covers 7 bases. The V and J ends lost 7 bases and 3 bases, in that order; junction bases with no gene match: 6. This CDR3 comprises 14 residues. The CDR3 loop is CASNTGTIYNEQFF. The DNA of the CDR3 is TGTGCCAGCAACACCGGGACTATCTACAATGAGCAGTTCTTC.

This clonotype was counted a few times. The chain is built from TRBV6-2 or TRBV6-3 and TRBJ2-6; 9 positions agree with TRBD1. Losses at the gene ends were 7 bases for V and 2 bases for J; bases not matched to a gene: 6. The CDR3 runs to 16 residues. Looked up from germline, CDR1 is MNHEY and CDR2 is SVGEGT. The CDR3 DNA sequence: TGTGCCAGCACTACAGGGGGCGCGGCTGGGGCCAACGTCCTGACTTTC. Translating gives CASTTGGAAGANVLTF.

The sample holds many counts of this clonotype. J is TRBJ2-3 and V is TRBV12-3 or TRBV12-4, with TRBD2 matching 16 bases. The CDR3 is made up of 18 amino acids. J gave up 0 bases and V 6 bases, and 6 bases lay outside the gene matches. CDR3 amino acids: CASSSGTSGRASTDTQYF. DNA of the CDR3: TGTGCCAGCAGCTCAGGGACTAGCGGGAGGGCGAGCACAGATACGCAGTATTTT.

This clonotype was counted a few times. The CDR3 is CASSDPGSSYNEQFF. CDR3 nucleotides: TGTGCCAGCAGTGATCCGGGAAGCTCCTACAATGAGCAGTTCTTC. This chain uses TRBV25-1 with TRBJ2-1; possible D gene TRBD2, 5 bases. The CDR3 consists of 15 residues. CDR1 is MGHDK, CDR2 SYGVNS, per germline. Between the trimmed V and J ends, which lost 3 bases and 0 bases, there was a span of 9 bases.

This chain's CDR3 is CSVLPWGGTGELFF. CDR3 DNA sequence: TGCAGCGTTTTGCCCTGGGGGGGAACCGGGGAGCTGTTTTTT. The rearrangement uses TRBV29-1 and TRBJ2-2, with TRBD2 matching 7 bases. This CDR3 has 14 amino acids. V was clipped by 5 bases and J by 5 bases; unmatched bases: 8. CDR1 is SQVTM and CDR2 is ANQGSEA in the germline V gene.

V is TRBV5-4 and J is TRBJ2-7, with 14 bases aligning to TRBD2. CDR1 is SGHNT, CDR2 YYREEE, per germline (reference sequence). The CDR3 consists of 16 residues. V lost 4 bases and J lost 7; bases outside the gene matches: 10. CDR3 region: CASSPGGLAGAGEQYF. In DNA, the CDR3 is TGTGCCAGCAGCCCGGGGGGACTAGCGGGAGCGGGGGAGCAGTACTTC.

V is TRBV27 and J is TRBJ2-1; 7 bases align to TRBD2. CDR1 is MNHEY, CDR2 SMNVEV, per germline (reference sequence). V trimming: 8 bases; J trimming: 1 base; junction bases outside the gene matches: 2. The CDR3 runs 13 residues. Written as DNA, the CDR3 is TGTGCCAGCCGGGAGGATTCCTACAATGAGCAGTTCTTC. Translating gives CASREDSYNEQFF.

The rearrangement joins TRBV6-2 or TRBV6-3 to TRBJ2-7; TRBD1 aligns across 7 bases. There are 15 residues in the CDR3. The ends lost 0 bases at V and 6 bases at J; junction bases unmatched: 8. In germline, CDR1 is MNHEY, CDR2 SVGEGT. DNA of the CDR3: TGTGCCAGCAGTTACTCGAACAGGGGATCCGGCGAGCAGTACTTC. Translation: CASSYSNRGSGEQYF.

The rearrangement joins TRBV5-6 to TRBJ1-4; D is undetermined. The germline CDR1 and CDR2 sequences are SGHDT and YYEEEE. The CDR3 is 18 residues long. V lost 1 base and J lost 0, with 16 bases in between. The CDR3 coding sequence is TGTGCCAGCAGCTTGTTAAACCCAACCTCGGCAACTAATGAAAAACTGTTTTTT. It translates to CASSLLNPTSATNEKLFF.

This clonotype was counted between two and nine times. This sequence joins TRBV12-3 or TRBV12-4 and TRBJ2-2; D not certain. V was pared by 1 base and J by 6 bases, with 12 bases between. This CDR3 is 15 amino acids long. The CDR3 DNA is TGTGCCAGCAGTTTAGTGCGCGGATATGCCGGGGAGCTGTTTTTT. It yields the protein CASSLVRGYAGELFF.

The rearrangement links TRBV21-1 to TRBJ1-3; the table's D gene call, TRBD1, was not cross checked with the DNA. TRBV21-1 is a pseudogene locus. CDR3 length: 18 residues. This chain's CDR3 is CASSKTRGQALSGNTIYF. The CDR3 DNA is TGTGCCAGCAGCAAAACCAGGGGACAGGCCCTCTCTGGAAACACCATATATTTT.

Only a few counts were recorded for this clonotype. DNA of the CDR3: TGTGCCAGATCCGGACAGGGAGGGAATGAGCAGTTCTTC. It specifies CARSGQGGNEQFF. This chain connects TRBV2 to TRBJ2-1; perhaps TRBD1 as D (8 bases). V was shortened by 9 bases and J by 7 bases, with 16 bases between the two germline ends. Germline CDR1 is SNHLY and CDR2 is FYNNEI. The CDR3 has 13 residues.

This sequence joins TRBV6-5 and TRBJ1-1; TRBD1 might be the D (5 bases). The CDR3 runs 15 residues. The V end was cut by 2 bases, the J end by 0 bases, with 10 bases between. The germline V gene has CDR1 MNHEY and CDR2 SVGAGI. CDR3 residues: CASSYNRGMNTEAFF. CDR3 nucleotides: TGTGCCAGCAGTTACAATAGGGGTATGAACACTGAAGCTTTCTTT.

A few counts support this clonotype. CDR3 DNA sequence: TGTGCCAGCAGTATAGCGGGAGGGTTATCCTACGAGCAGTACTTC. Protein sequence: CASSIAGGLSYEQYF. This chain links TRBV27 with TRBJ2-7, with 11 positions matching TRBD2. This CDR3 comprises 15 residues. The V gene's germline CDR1 is MNHEY and CDR2 SMNVEV (reference sequence). V shed 5 bases and J 1 base; nucleotides not matched to a gene: 4.

This clonotype showed up just a few times. V is TRBV5-4 and J is TRBJ2-5; 8 bases map to TRBD1. The CDR3 has 14 amino acids. The V segment lost 4 bases and the J segment 4 bases; nucleotides outside the gene matches: 6. Looked up from germline, CDR1 is SGHNT and CDR2 is YYREEE (reference sequence). The CDR3 sequence is CASSAKGTGETQYF. For the CDR3, the DNA is TGTGCCAGCAGCGCAAAGGGGACAGGAGAGACCCAGTACTTC.

The chain is built from TRBV6-1 and TRBJ2-1; TRBD2 matches at 10 bases. The CDR3 is 15 amino acids. V dropped 4 bases and J dropped 4; count of bases not matched to a gene: 4. From germline, CDR1 is MNHNS and CDR2 SASEGT. The CDR3 protein is CASSGGGLAYNEQFF. The CDR3 coding sequence is TGTGCCAGCAGTGGAGGGGGACTAGCGTACAATGAGCAGTTCTTC.

The table lists this clonotype with many counts. This sequence joins TRBV5-1 and TRBJ1-4, with 10 bases identical to TRBD1. V trimming: 3 bases; J trimming: 5 bases; junction bases outside the gene matches: 1. Germline assignment: CDR1 SGHRS and CDR2 YFSETQ. The CDR3 is 14 residues long. CDR3 sequence reads: CASSSGQGNEKLFF. In DNA form, the CDR3 reads TGCGCCAGCAGCTCGGGACAGGGGAATGAAAAACTGTTTTTT.

V gene TRBV20-1 combines with J gene TRBJ1-2; D unresolved. The germline CDR1 and CDR2 sequences are DFQATT and SNEGSKA (reference sequence). Trimming took off 1 base at V and 7 bases at J, with 7 bases between the two ends. The length of the CDR3 is 11 residues. The CDR3, as DNA: TGCAGTGCTAGAGCCAGAGGTGGCTACACCTTC. Translation gives CSARARGGYTF.

This chain connects TRBV20-1 to TRBJ1-1, with 8 bases lining up with TRBD1. This CDR3 region has 14 residues. Unmatched junction bases numbered 11, after V lost 5 bases and J lost 6 bases. Germline V lookup: CDR1 DFQATT, CDR2 SNEGSKA (reference sequence). The CDR3 sequence: CSAPSVDRAAEAFF. CDR3 sequence (DNA): TGCAGTGCTCCCTCGGTGGACAGGGCCGCTGAAGCTTTCTTT.